Shown below are 14 T cell receptor beta chains from a single sample sequenced in a study of T cells in localized non-small cell lung cancer. Sequencing used immunoSEQ multiplex PCR; TCRdb keeps in-frame clones, though not all of them. This sample has fewer than 35,000 clones, with about 88% found just once. Sample: peripheral blood, taken before any cancer treatment. These receptors all come from a female donor aged 60 or older with stage I lung adenocarcinoma.

The chain links TRBV5-1 to TRBJ2-2; 8 bases align to TRBD1. The CDR3 length is 15 residues. The V segment lost 2 bases and the J segment 5 bases; nucleotides outside the gene matches: 5. The V gene's germline CDR1 is SGHRS and CDR2 YFSETQ. CDR3 in DNA: TGCGCCAGCAGCTTAGGACAGGGAGAGACCGGGGAGCTGTTTTTT. This translates into CASSLGQGETGELFF.

The chain couples TRBV18 to TRBJ1-5; 11 bases agree with TRBD1. Germline CDR1 is KGHSH and CDR2 is LQKENI. This CDR3 contains 14 residues. V lost 5 bases to trimming and J lost 5 bases; unmatched junction nucleotides: 2. The CDR3: CASSWTGGDQPQHF. CDR3 in DNA: TGTGCCAGCTCATGGACAGGGGGCGATCAGCCCCAGCATTTT. The complete variable domain, with remaining parts taken from reference TRBV18 and TRBJ1-5, reads NAGVMQNPRHLVRRRGQEARLRCSPMKGHSHVYWYRQLPEEGLKFMVYLQKENIIDESGMPKERFSAEFPKEGPSILRIQQVVRGDSAAYFCASSWTGGDQPQHFGDGTRLSIL.

The chain links TRBV2 to TRBJ2-3, with 16 bases fitting TRBD2. With 5 bases clipped from V and 4 bases from J, the junction kept 9 bases outside the gene matches. Looked up from germline, CDR1 is SNHLY and CDR2 is FYNNEI. The length of the CDR3 is 18 residues. CDR3 nucleotides: TGTGCCAGCAGTCCGGGACTAGCGGGAGGGCCGGGGGCAGATACGCAGTATTTT. Protein sequence: CASSPGLAGGPGADTQYF.

This clone was picked up a small number of times. The chain carries TRBV6-5 and TRBJ2-1; 7 bases are a match to TRBD1. From germline, CDR1 is MNHEY and CDR2 SVGAGI. This CDR3 contains 13 residues. V lost 6 bases and J lost 3; bases outside the gene matches: 2. The CDR3 sequence is CASRRDSYNEQFF. The DNA of the CDR3 is TGTGCCAGCAGGAGGGACAGCTACAATGAGCAGTTCTTC.

The V call is TRBV6-1, the J call TRBJ1-1; TRBD1 agrees at 7 bases. The V and J ends lost 5 bases and 1 base, in that order; junction bases with no gene match: 7. The length of the CDR3 is 15 residues. Germline CDR1 reads MNHNS; CDR2 reads SASEGT. Here the CDR3 DNA reads TGTGCCAGCAGTTCTCGACAGGGAGGGAACACTGAAGCTTTCTTT. It is translated as CASSSRQGGNTEAFF.

The CDR3 protein is CASSVGTVAEAFF. The DNA for the CDR3 is TGCGCCAGCAGCGTCGGGACAGTCGCTGAAGCTTTCTTT. The chain has TRBV5-1 and TRBJ1-1, with TRBD1 matching 7 bases. The germline CDR1 and CDR2 sequences are SGHRS and YFSETQ. V was clipped by 4 bases and J by 6 bases; unmatched bases: 6. This CDR3 comprises 13 residues.

The J gene is TRBJ1-3, the V gene TRBV4-1; 8 nucleotides match TRBD1. After removal of 0 bases from V and 4 bases from J, the junction contained 14 bases not matched to a gene. Germline V lookup: CDR1 MGHRA, CDR2 YSYEKL. The CDR3 runs to 19 residues. The CDR3 spells CASSQEGQGAIVRGNTIYF. DNA for the CDR3: TGCGCCAGCAGCCAAGAAGGGCAGGGGGCAATAGTAAGGGGAAACACCATATATTTT.

This rearrangement joins TRBV5-1 to TRBJ1-1; weak D call: TRBD1 (6 bases). This CDR3 has 14 residues. Germline CDR1 reads SGHRS; CDR2 reads YFSETQ. V lost 4 bases to trimming and J lost 1 base, with 11 bases between them. The CDR3 protein is CASSDLGGNTEAFF. The DNA of the CDR3 is TGCGCCAGCAGCGACTTAGGGGGGAACACTGAAGCTTTCTTT.

Only one count was recorded for this clone. V and J are TRBV6-5 and TRBJ1-2; D gene uncertain. The V end lost 6 bases, the J end lost 2 bases, and 7 bases lay between the germline ends. In germline, CDR1 is MNHEY, CDR2 SVGAGI. This CDR3 has 12 residues. The chain's CDR3 is CASRTFNYGYTF. The CDR3 DNA sequence: TGTGCCAGCAGGACCTTCAACTATGGCTACACCTTC.

This clone was seen only once. This chain connects TRBV5-1 to TRBJ2-3; TRBD2 matches at 13 bases. Germline assignment: CDR1 SGHRS and CDR2 YFSETQ. V lost 5 bases, J lost 1 base, and 4 bases stayed unmatched. CDR3 size: 16 residues. This CDR3 reads CASRTGTSGGTDTQYF. CDR3 nucleotide sequence: TGCGCCAGCAGGACCGGGACTAGCGGGGGCACAGATACGCAGTATTTT. Full variable domain (missing parts from reference TRBV5-1 and TRBJ2-3): KAGVTQTPRYLIKTRGQQVTLSCSPISGHRSVSWYQQTPGQGLQFLFEYFSETQRNKGNFPGRFSGRQFSNSRSEMNVSTLELGDSALYLCASRTGTSGGTDTQYFGPGTRLTVL.

The gene calls are TRBV11-3 and TRBJ1-1; D possibly corresponds to TRBD1 (5 bases). Germline CDR1 SGHNT, CDR2 YENEEA. The CDR3 is 13 amino acids. The ends were cut back, 6 bases at V and 0 bases at J, with 8 bases in the middle. This chain's CDR3 is CASSSQVNTEAFF. Here the CDR3 DNA reads TGTGCCAGCAGTTCACAGGTGAACACTGAAGCTTTCTTT.

This clone has just one count. This sequence joins TRBV19 and TRBJ2-2; D unclear. The germline gives CDR1 LNHDA, CDR2 SQIVND (reference sequence). Deletions cut 1 base from V and 5 bases from J, with 8 bases between. This CDR3 region has 14 residues. The CDR3 loop is CASSIVVGTGELFF. The CDR3 bases are TGTGCCAGTAGTATAGTTGTCGGGACCGGGGAGCTGTTTTTT.

The J gene is TRBJ2-1, the V gene TRBV5-1; D may be TRBD1 or TRBD2 (5 bases each). The CDR3 sequence is 15 residues long. Germline V CDR1 and CDR2: SGHRS, YFSETQ. The V end was cut by 0 bases, the J end by 5 bases, with 12 bases between. CDR3 protein: CASSLGDHENNEQFF. For the CDR3, the DNA is TGCGCCAGCAGCTTGGGGGACCACGAAAACAATGAGCAGTTCTTC.

The rearrangement uses TRBV2 and TRBJ1-3, with TRBD1 identical over 7 bases. In germline, CDR1 is SNHLY, CDR2 FYNNEI. CDR3 size: 15 residues. J lost 3 bases, V lost 5 bases, and 7 bases had no gene match. Written as DNA, the CDR3 is TGTGCCAGCAGTTGGCAGGGGGTAGATGGAAACACCATATATTTT. Protein product: CASSWQGVDGNTIYF.